This T cell receptor beta chain stems from a study of response to subunit inactivated influenza vaccine. TCRdb fed the RT-PCR reads into MiXCR, producing one record per CDR3 protein. The sample lists 540,000 or so distinct CDR3 sequences, around 13% occurring once. Notes on the study in general: Authors suggested seasonal influenza vaccinations each recruit few new T cells.

Losses at the gene ends were 4 bases for V and 7 bases for J; bases not matched to a gene: 10. CDR3 size: 16 residues. This clonotype was counted between two and nine times. As yet, its antigen is unknown. This receptor was identified in a man aged 50 to 60 who received an inactivated influenza vaccine. The chain links TRBV12-3 or TRBV12-4 to TRBJ2-2; the match to TRBD1 covers 9 bases. The sample consisted of PBMCs from blood, taken roughly 6 weeks after vaccination. The chain's CDR3 is CASSSGQGILIGELFF. For the CDR3, the DNA is TGTGCCAGCAGTTCGGGACAGGGCATTTTGATCGGGGAGCTGTTTTTT.